These T cell receptor beta chains were read from a single sample in a study of blood T cell repertoires in COVID-19. The assay was immunoSEQ multiplex PCR, and TCRdb's table has in-frame clones only and misses some. The profile covers 250,000 to 300,000 clones, with under 90% appearing a single time and about a sixth taken by the ten largest. What was sequenced was PBMCs or T cells enriched from blood (not recorded which). Source of these receptors: a man in his late teens or twenties who had recovered from COVID-19. CDR3s include the opening cysteine and the closing phenylalanine or tryptophan. The D gene is left open where the match is weak. A clone size is listed for some rows: how often the clone was seen (once, few, many), or a class if it is expanded.

15	TRBV4-1	TRBJ2-7	NA	NA	CASSQSEGRSYEQYF	TGCGCCAGCAGCCAATCGGAGGGGCGCTCCTACGAGCAGTACTTC
14	TRBV3-1/TRBV3-2	TRBJ2-1	NA	TRBD1	CASSQNRDSNEQFF	TGTGCCAGCAGTCAGAACCGGGACAGCAATGAGCAGTTCTTC
14	TRBV28	TRBJ2-7	NA	NA	CASSLRGGEYEQYF	TGTGCCAGCAGTTTACGAGGGGGGGAATACGAGCAGTACTTC
15	TRBV7-9	TRBJ1-4	NA	TRBD1	CASSLQGQTNEKLFF	TGTGCCAGCAGCTTACAGGGACAGACTAATGAAAAACTGTTTTTT
13	TRBV12-3/TRBV12-4	TRBJ1-2	NA	TRBD1	CASTLGGISGYTF	TGTGCCAGCACCCTAGGGGGCATCTCTGGCTACACCTTC
15	TRBV9	TRBJ2-2	once	TRBD2	CASSVARTSSGELFF	TGTGCCAGCAGCGTAGCTCGGACTAGCTCCGGGGAGCTGTTTTTT
15	TRBV7-2	TRBJ2-3	once	NA	CASSLVGPRTDTQYF	TGTGCCAGCAGCTTAGTTGGCCCAAGAACAGATACGCAGTATTTT
19	TRBV2	TRBJ2-2	NA	TRBD2	CASRKSGLAGGSHTGELFF	TGTGCCAGCAGGAAATCAGGACTAGCGGGGGGGAGTCACACCGGGGAGCTGTTTTTT
12	TRBV2	TRBJ2-1	NA	TRBD1	CAGDREYNEQFF	TGTGCCGGAGACAGGGAATACAATGAGCAGTTCTTC
15	TRBV7-8	TRBJ2-7	NA	TRBD2	CASSPGTSGGDEQYF	TGTGCCAGCAGCCCGGGGACTAGCGGGGGGGACGAGCAGTACTTC
15	TRBV7-9	TRBJ2-1	NA	TRBD1	CASSYTGGAAHEQFF	TGTGCCAGCAGCTACACAGGGGGCGCAGCCCATGAGCAGTTCTTC
18	TRBV27	TRBJ2-7	NA	TRBD1	CASSPFRPRQGITYEQYF	TGTGCCAGCAGTCCCTTCCGACCTCGACAGGGGATAACCTACGAGCAGTACTTC
15	TRBV11-3	TRBJ1-2	NA	NA	CASSLDQGRDYGYTF	TGTGCCAGCAGCTTAGATCAGGGGAGGGACTATGGCTACACCTTC
11	TRBV6-5	TRBJ1-1	NA	NA	CASSGRDNAFF	TGTGCCAGCAGCGGCCGGGACAACGCTTTCTTT
16	TRBV15	TRBJ2-1	few	NA	CATSRGAAGTYNEQFF	TGTGCCACCAGCAGAGGTGCGGCGGGAACCTACAATGAGCAGTTCTTC
21	TRBV10-2	TRBJ2-1	NA	TRBD2	CASSATSGRAPSLLFYNEQFF	TGCGCCAGCAGTGCGACTAGCGGGAGGGCCCCATCCCTCCTTTTCTACAATGAGCAGTTCTTC
15	TRBV19	TRBJ1-1	large	NA	CASSWTWSGNTEAFF	TGTGCCAGTAGTTGGACATGGTCGGGGAACACTGAAGCTTTCTTT
14	TRBV5-6	TRBJ2-7	once	TRBD1	CASSFGTGSYEQYF	TGTGCCAGCAGCTTTGGGACAGGGTCCTACGAGCAGTACTTC
14	TRBV11-2	TRBJ1-2	NA	NA	CASRRPGGRNGYTF	TGTGCCAGCAGACGTCCCGGGGGGCGTAATGGCTACACCTTC
16	TRBV27	TRBJ2-7	NA	NA	CASSLSGDSFTYEQYF	TGTGCCAGCAGTTTATCGGGGGACTCCTTCACCTACGAGCAGTACTTC
16	TRBV2	TRBJ1-1	NA	NA	CASSVGGVILNTEAFF	TGTGCCAGCAGTGTAGGCGGCGTGATCTTGAACACTGAAGCTTTCTTT
17	TRBV5-1	TRBJ2-5	NA	TRBD2	CASSFGLAGANQETQYF	TGCGCCAGCAGCTTCGGCCTAGCGGGGGCGAACCAAGAGACCCAGTACTTC
14	TRBV9	TRBJ1-4	NA	NA	CASSEDSLNEKLFF	TGTGCCAGCAGCGAAGACAGCCTAAATGAAAAACTGTTTTTT
20	TRBV5-1	TRBJ2-2	once	TRBD2	CASSGGRPGTSGANTGELFF	TGCGCCAGCAGCGGGGGTCGACCCGGGACTAGCGGAGCGAACACCGGGGAGCTGTTTTTT
12	TRBV11-3	TRBJ1-1	NA	NA	CASQSSRSEAFF	TGTGCCAGTCAAAGTAGCCGCTCTGAAGCTTTCTTT
18	TRBV4-1	TRBJ1-5	NA	TRBD1	CASSQDWDSRGWVQPQHF	TGCGCCAGCAGCCAAGATTGGGACAGTCGGGGTTGGGTCCAGCCCCAGCATTTT
14	TRBV7-2	TRBJ1-1	NA	TRBD1	CASSTDRMNTEAFF	TGTGCCAGCAGCACGGACAGGATGAACACTGAAGCTTTCTTT
14	TRBV19	TRBJ2-7	NA	NA	CASSIGQGSYEQYF	TGTGCCAGTAGTATCGGTCAGGGCTCCTACGAGCAGTACTTC
14	TRBV5-6	TRBJ1-4	NA	NA	CASKASGGEEKLFF	TGTGCCAGCAAAGCCTCCGGGGGAGAGGAAAAACTGTTTTTT
15	TRBV5-1	TRBJ2-5	NA	NA	CASSLTQGGRETQYF	TGCGCCAGCAGCTTGACCCAGGGGGGTCGAGAGACCCAGTACTTC
15	TRBV27	TRBJ2-7	NA	NA	CASSPDTGLEYEQYF	TGTGCCAGCAGTCCGGACACCGGCTTAGAGTACGAGCAGTACTTC
11	TRBV7-9	TRBJ2-7	once	NA	CASSLPDEQYF	TGTGCCAGCAGCTTACCCGACGAGCAGTACTTC
13	TRBV19	TRBJ1-2	NA	TRBD1	CASSVQGAGSYTF	TGTGCCAGTAGTGTACAGGGGGCTGGGAGCTACACCTTC
14	TRBV30	TRBJ1-6	NA	NA	CAWSVEGRGSPLHF	TGTGCCTGGAGTGTGGAGGGGAGAGGTTCACCCCTCCACTTT
14	TRBV19	TRBJ1-5	NA	TRBD1	CASRETGEAQPQHF	TGTGCCAGTAGGGAGACAGGGGAAGCTCAGCCCCAGCATTTT
14	TRBV28	TRBJ1-1	few	TRBD1	CASSLDRGNTEAFF	TGTGCCAGCAGTCTGGACAGGGGGAACACTGAAGCTTTCTTT
16	TRBV5-1	TRBJ2-1	NA	TRBD2	CASSASTSGRSSEQFF	TGCGCCAGCAGCGCATCCACTAGCGGGAGGTCCAGTGAGCAGTTCTTC
17	TRBV5-6	TRBJ1-6	NA	NA	CASSSAQASSYNSPLHF	TGTGCCAGCAGCTCGGCACAGGCCAGCTCCTATAATTCACCCCTCCACTTT
14	TRBV19	TRBJ2-2	NA	NA	CASSIRGNTGELFF	TGTGCCAGTAGTATTAGGGGTAACACCGGGGAGCTGTTTTTT
15	TRBV5-5	TRBJ1-2	few	NA	CASSSHLTGEYGYTF	TGTGCCAGCAGCTCGCACTTGACAGGCGAATATGGCTACACCTTC
13	TRBV30	TRBJ1-2	NA	NA	CAWSATGNYGYTF	TGTGCCTGGAGTGCGACGGGGAACTATGGCTACACCTTC
19	TRBV10-3	TRBJ2-3	NA	TRBD2	CAISDTSGGPRLSTDTQYF	TGTGCCATCAGTGACACTAGCGGGGGCCCTCGGCTTAGCACAGATACGCAGTATTTT
17	TRBV14	TRBJ1-2	NA	NA	CASSQFSRRGAGDGYTF	TGTGCCAGCAGTCAATTCTCCCGGCGGGGGGCGGGAGATGGCTACACCTTC
13	TRBV11-2	TRBJ2-7	NA	TRBD2	CASTTSASYEQYF	TGTGCCAGCACCACTAGCGCTTCCTACGAGCAGTACTTC
15	TRBV19	TRBJ1-5	NA	NA	CASSDAGYSNQPQHF	TGTGCCAGTAGTGACGCAGGTTATAGCAATCAGCCCCAGCATTTT